One and the same sample provided the 9 T cell receptor beta chains below, sequenced in a study of OX40 agonist ivuxolimab in advanced cancers. The method was the immunoSEQ multiplex PCR assay. In TCRdb, the immuneACCESS table is reduced to in-frame sequences with V and J assigned. These tables do not hold every clone; where another copy was compared, an unresolved V gene accounts for under half, and the others remain unexplained. In all, the sample holds 63,000 or so clones, and approximately 78% of those were seen once. Around 0.96% of the sample belongs to the ten largest clones. Here the sequenced sample was CD4+ or CD8+ T cells sorted from blood, taken in a trial of the OX40 agonist ivuxolimab. These receptors were obtained from an adult with an advanced solid tumor such as melanoma, head and neck, liver or kidney cancer.

The rearrangement links TRBV11-1 to TRBJ2-7; 9 bases agree with TRBD2. This CDR3 comprises 15 residues. Germline-derived CDR1 and CDR2 are SGHAT and FQDESV (reference sequence). V lost 1 base and J lost 3; bases outside the gene matches: 4. As DNA, the CDR3 is TGTGCCAGCAGCTTAGGCGGCGGGGGGGACTACGAGCAGTACTTC. This sequence encodes CASSLGGGGDYEQYF.

The rearrangement links TRBV5-1 to TRBJ2-1; D perhaps matches TRBD1 (6 bases). V was clipped by 4 bases and J by 6 bases, with 17 bases between them. Germline-derived CDR1 and CDR2 are SGHRS and YFSETQ. The CDR3 is made up of 15 amino acids. CDR3 in amino acids: CASSRGRGPFNEQFF. The CDR3 DNA is TGCGCCAGCAGCAGGGGCAGGGGACCTTTCAATGAGCAGTTCTTC.

The gene calls are TRBV7-9 and TRBJ2-7; D is unclear. Trimming shortened V by 2 bases and J by 4 bases, and 12 bases separated the two germline ends. This CDR3 comprises 14 residues. Germline assignment: CDR1 SEHNR and CDR2 FQNEAQ (reference sequence). The CDR3 spells CASSLRELSYEQYF. For the CDR3, the DNA is TGTGCCAGCAGCTTAAGGGAACTATCTTACGAGCAGTACTTC.

The chain couples TRBV6-1 to TRBJ1-5; D gene ambiguous. The V end was cut by 3 bases, the J end by 2 bases, with 14 bases between. CDR1 is MNHNS and CDR2 is SASEGT in the germline V gene. This CDR3 has 16 residues. The CDR3 here is CASSDGRRGGNQPQHF. DNA for the CDR3: TGTGCCAGCAGTGATGGTCGTCGGGGAGGCAATCAGCCCCAGCATTTT.

The chain combines TRBV5-4 with TRBJ2-1; TRBD1 might be the D (6 bases). CDR1 is SGHNT, CDR2 YYREEE, per germline (reference sequence). This CDR3 has 15 amino acids. Trimming removed 1 base at V and 5 bases at J, with 13 bases between. The chain's CDR3 is CASSLISDRNNEQFF. The CDR3 coding sequence is TGTGCCAGCAGCTTGATCTCCGACAGGAACAATGAGCAGTTCTTC.

The chain uses TRBV18 and TRBJ2-7, with D possibly matching TRBD1 (5 bases). The CDR3 extends over 14 amino acids. V lost 0 bases, J lost 2 bases, and 8 bases lay in between. Germline CDR1 reads KGHSH; CDR2 reads LQKENI. CDR3 DNA: TGTGCCAGCTCACCACCTACAGGTCCCTACGAGCAGTACTTC. This encodes CASSPPTGPYEQYF.

The J gene is TRBJ1-1, the V gene TRBV19; D is perhaps TRBD1 (5 bases). Germline lookup yields CDR1 LNHDA and CDR2 SQIVND (reference sequence). The CDR3 is made up of 14 amino acids. Trimming shortened V by 3 bases and J by 4 bases, and 12 bases separated the two germline ends. The CDR3 sequence is CASSITGSFTEAFF. The CDR3 coding sequence is TGTGCCAGTAGTATTACAGGCTCCTTCACTGAAGCTTTCTTT. Complete variable domain (other parts from reference TRBV19 and TRBJ1-1): DGGITQSPKYLFRKEGQNVTLSCEQNLNHDAMYWYRQDPGQGLRLIYYSQIVNDFQKGDIAEGYSVSREKKESFPLTVTSAQKNPTAFYLCASSITGSFTEAFFGQGTRLTVV.

In this sample, this clone turned up a few times. The chain uses TRBV29-1 and TRBJ2-2, with TRBD1 matching 10 bases. The CDR3 has 15 amino acids. The V gene end was trimmed by 6 bases and the J gene end by 6 bases; junction bases not matched to a gene: 10. CDR1 and CDR2 (germline): SQVTM, ANQGSEA. The CDR3 here is CSVKSPGQGSGELFF. The CDR3 nucleotides read TGCAGCGTCAAATCCCCGGGACAGGGGTCCGGGGAGCTGTTTTTT.

Concerning this clone itself: This same CDR3 is encoded by further DNA sequences in the sample. The J gene is TRBJ2-3, the V gene TRBV7-7; 8 nucleotides agree with TRBD1. Germline CDR1 and CDR2: SSHAT and FNYEAQ (reference sequence). The V gene end was trimmed by 2 bases and the J gene end by 3 bases; junction bases not matched to a gene: 1. The CDR3 contains 14 residues. The CDR3 loop is CASSLTGGTDTQYF. DNA of the CDR3: TGTGCCAGCAGCTTAACAGGGGGGACAGATACGCAGTATTTT.